This entry features one T cell receptor (beta chain) sequence. Its antigen is currently unknown. This specimen belongs to a study of graft-versus-host responses after intestinal transplantation. Study-level information: Each transplant was multivisceral, liver-intestinal, or isolated intestinal. Study-level results: An association linked early post-transplant HvG declines with peak circulating GvH clone levels. Recipient marrow showed GvH clones, some seen first in ileum or blood.

V shed 1 base and J shed 5 bases, with 5 bases lying between them. The germline CDR1 and CDR2 sequences are SGHVS and FQNEAQ. There are 12 residues in the CDR3. The assay was immunoSEQ multiplex PCR, and TCRdb's table has in-frame clones only and misses some. The repertoire holds 75,000 to 100,000 clones, with roughly 88% as singletons. This specimen consisted of PBMCs, obtained 255 days after intestinal transplant. The chain is built from TRBV7-8 and TRBJ2-5; no firm D call. The receptor was derived from a human patient who received an intestinal transplant, so some T cells may come from the graft donor. CDR3 region: CASSLDSETQYF. CDR3 coding DNA: TGTGCCAGCAGCTTAGATTCGGAGACCCAGTACTTC.